These T cell receptor beta chains were read from a single sample in a study of blood T cell repertoires in COVID-19. Repertoires were generated with immunoSEQ multiplex PCR, while TCRdb's copy carries only in-frame clones and drops some. The data hold 150,000 to 200,000 clones, with 70% to 90% observed a single time. Material: peripheral blood. The receptors derive from a man in his 60s with active or convalescent COVID-19. The CDR3 runs from the conserved cysteine through the conserved F or W. D genes are given only for firm matches.

d_gene: TRBD1
len: 14
v_gene: TRBV5-1
j_gene: TRBJ1-4
CDR3nt: TGCGCCAGCAGCTCCCGGGACAGAAATGAAAAACTGTTTTTT
CDR3aa: CASSSRDRNEKLFF

d_gene: TRBD2
len: 17
v_gene: TRBV9
j_gene: TRBJ2-1
CDR3nt: TGTGCCAGCAGCCCCCGACTAGCGTCGAGCTCCTACAATGAGCAGTTCTTC
CDR3aa: CASSPRLASSSYNEQFF

d_gene: TRBD2
len: 14
v_gene: TRBV6-5
j_gene: TRBJ2-7
CDR3nt: TGTGCCAGCAGTTCATTTGGGGAGGGCTACGAGCAGTACTTC
CDR3aa: CASSSFGEGYEQYF

d_gene: -
len: 14
v_gene: TRBV24-1
j_gene: TRBJ1-2
CDR3nt: TGTGCCACCAGGGCCTCTGGGTTCTCGGGTGGCTACACCTTC
CDR3aa: CATRASGFSGGYTF

d_gene: TRBD1
len: 13
v_gene: TRBV7-6
j_gene: TRBJ1-1
CDR3nt: TGTGCCAGCAGCTTAACAGGGGGCACTGAAGCTTTCTTT
CDR3aa: CASSLTGGTEAFF

d_gene: -
len: 16
v_gene: TRBV2
j_gene: TRBJ1-6
CDR3nt: TGTGCCAGCAGTTTCCAGGTTATCTCCTATAATTCACCCCTCCACTTT
CDR3aa: CASSFQVISYNSPLHF

d_gene: TRBD2
len: 17
v_gene: TRBV7-2
j_gene: TRBJ2-1
CDR3nt: TGTGCCAGCAGCCCACAGACTAGCGGGGGGTCCTACAATGAGCAGTTCTTC
CDR3aa: CASSPQTSGGSYNEQFF

d_gene: TRBD1
len: 15
v_gene: TRBV5-6
j_gene: TRBJ1-1
CDR3nt: TGTGCCAGCAGCTTGGGACAGGGAGTTTTTGGTGAAGCTTTCTTT
CDR3aa: CASSLGQGVFGEAFF

d_gene: -
len: 13
v_gene: TRBV29-1
j_gene: TRBJ1-1
CDR3nt: TGCAGCGGTGGACAGTCGGTTGGCACTGAAGCTTTCTTT
CDR3aa: CSGGQSVGTEAFF

d_gene: TRBD1
len: 18
v_gene: TRBV12-5
j_gene: TRBJ1-3
CDR3nt: TGTGCTAGTGGTCCCCCCGGCTTCCCAAACAGGGGCCGGGACACCATATATTTT
CDR3aa: CASGPPGFPNRGRDTIYF

d_gene: -
len: 13
v_gene: TRBV6-6
j_gene: TRBJ2-1
CDR3nt: TGTGCCAGCAGGGGCCCTTCGGGAAATGAGCAGTTCTTC
CDR3aa: CASRGPSGNEQFF

d_gene: TRBD2
len: 16
v_gene: TRBV30
j_gene: TRBJ2-3
CDR3nt: TGTGCCTGGGGGATGGGGGGCGGGGGGGCCGCAGATACGCAGTATTTT
CDR3aa: CAWGMGGGGAADTQYF

d_gene: TRBD1
len: 14
v_gene: TRBV5-1
j_gene: TRBJ1-1
CDR3nt: TGCGCCAGCAGCTCCGGGACAGGGACCACTGAAGCTTTCTTT
CDR3aa: CASSSGTGTTEAFF

d_gene: TRBD1
len: 18
v_gene: TRBV4-1
j_gene: TRBJ1-6
CDR3nt: TGCGCCAGCAGCCAAGAGGGACAGGGGCTTGCCTATAATTCACCCCTCCACTTT
CDR3aa: CASSQEGQGLAYNSPLHF